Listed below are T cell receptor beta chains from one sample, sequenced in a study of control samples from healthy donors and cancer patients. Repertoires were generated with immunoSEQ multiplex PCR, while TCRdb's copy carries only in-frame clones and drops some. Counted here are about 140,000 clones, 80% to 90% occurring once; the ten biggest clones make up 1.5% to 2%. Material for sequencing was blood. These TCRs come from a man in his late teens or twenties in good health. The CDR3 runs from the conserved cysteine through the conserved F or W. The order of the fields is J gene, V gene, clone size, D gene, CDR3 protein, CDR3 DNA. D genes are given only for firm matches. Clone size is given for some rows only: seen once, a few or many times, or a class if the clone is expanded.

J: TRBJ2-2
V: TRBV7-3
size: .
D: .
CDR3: CASSRDPRGGELFF
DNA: TGTGCCAGCAGCCGGGACCCCCGCGGCGGGGAGCTGTTTTTT

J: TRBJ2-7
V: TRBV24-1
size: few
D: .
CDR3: CATSDLRSDGGSYEQYF
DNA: TGTGCCACCAGTGATTTGAGGTCGGACGGGGGAAGCTACGAGCAGTACTTC

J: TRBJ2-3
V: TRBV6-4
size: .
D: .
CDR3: CASSARLGGGFSDTQYF
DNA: TGTGCCAGCAGCGCCCGTTTAGGGGGGGGATTTTCGGATACGCAGTATTTT

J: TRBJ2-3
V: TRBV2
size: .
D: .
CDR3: CASLRENTDTQYF
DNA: TGTGCCAGCCTCCGGGAAAATACAGATACGCAGTATTTT

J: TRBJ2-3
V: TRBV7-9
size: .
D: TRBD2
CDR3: CASIGASGETDTQYF
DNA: TGTGCCAGCATAGGGGCTAGCGGGGAGACAGATACGCAGTATTTT

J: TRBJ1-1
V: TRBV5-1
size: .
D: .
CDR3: CASSLEGGRATEAFF
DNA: TGCGCCAGCAGCTTGGAGGGGGGTAGGGCGACTGAAGCTTTCTTT

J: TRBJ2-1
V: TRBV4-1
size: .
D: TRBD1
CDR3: CASSQGTSGQGYNEQFF
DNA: TGCGCCAGCAGCCAAGGCACATCGGGACAGGGGTACAATGAGCAGTTCTTC

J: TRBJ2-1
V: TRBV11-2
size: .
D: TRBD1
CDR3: CASSLGGTGLNNEQFF
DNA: TGTGCCAGCAGCTTAGGGGGGACAGGGCTTAACAATGAGCAGTTCTTC

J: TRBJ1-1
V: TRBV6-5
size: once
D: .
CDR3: CASGRGSLNTEAFF
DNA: TGTGCCAGCGGGAGGGGCTCTTTGAACACTGAAGCTTTCTTT

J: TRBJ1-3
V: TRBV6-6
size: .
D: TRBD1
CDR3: CASSSPDRAGNTIYF
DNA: TGTGCCAGCAGTTCTCCGGACAGGGCTGGAAACACCATATATTTT

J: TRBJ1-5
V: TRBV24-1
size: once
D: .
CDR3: CATSDSSGALNQPQHF
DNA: TGTGCCACCAGTGACTCATCCGGGGCTCTTAATCAGCCCCAGCATTTT

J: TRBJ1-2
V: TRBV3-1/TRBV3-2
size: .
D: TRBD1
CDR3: CASSPTGTNYGYTF
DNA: TGTGCCAGCAGCCCGACAGGGACCAACTATGGCTACACCTTC

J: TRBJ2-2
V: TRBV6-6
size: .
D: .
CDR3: CASRGSAGELFF
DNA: TGTGCCAGCCGCGGGTCGGCCGGGGAGCTGTTTTTT

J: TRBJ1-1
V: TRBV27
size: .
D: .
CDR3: CASSWTANTEAFF
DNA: TGTGCCAGCAGTTGGACAGCGAACACTGAAGCTTTCTTT

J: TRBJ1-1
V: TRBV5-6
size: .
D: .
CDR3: CASSFRTPRLGTEAFF
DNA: TGTGCCAGCAGCTTTCGGACACCCAGACTGGGCACTGAAGCTTTCTTT

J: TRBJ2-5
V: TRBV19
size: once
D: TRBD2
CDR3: CASEPRGLAGGQGMKTQYF
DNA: TGTGCCAGCGAACCTCGTGGCCTAGCGGGGGGGCAAGGTATGAAGACCCAGTACTTC

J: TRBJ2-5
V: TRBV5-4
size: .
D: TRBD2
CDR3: CASSPLGLAGVQETQYF
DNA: TGTGCCAGCAGCCCCCTCGGGCTAGCGGGGGTACAAGAGACCCAGTACTTC

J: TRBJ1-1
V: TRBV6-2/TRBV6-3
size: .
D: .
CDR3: CASSYVNTEAFF
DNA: TGTGCCAGCAGTTACGTGAACACTGAAGCTTTCTTT

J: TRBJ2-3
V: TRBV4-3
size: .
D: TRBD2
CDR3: CASSQDLAGGTDTQYF
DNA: TGCGCCAGCAGCCAAGATCTGGCGGGGGGCACAGATACGCAGTATTTT

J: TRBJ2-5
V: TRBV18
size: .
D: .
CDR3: CASSPRRESQYF
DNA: TGTGCCAGCTCACCACGCCGGGAATCCCAGTACTTC

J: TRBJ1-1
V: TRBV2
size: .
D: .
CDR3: CARKGGDTEAFF
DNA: TGTGCCAGAAAGGGTGGGGACACTGAAGCTTTCTTT

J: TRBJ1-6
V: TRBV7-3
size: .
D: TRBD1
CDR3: CASSLGTGDNSPLHF
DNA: TGTGCCAGCAGCCTAGGGACAGGTGACAATTCACCCCTCCACTTT

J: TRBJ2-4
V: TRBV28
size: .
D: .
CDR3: CASSLRGKIGAKNIQYF
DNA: TGTGCCAGCAGTCTAAGAGGGAAAATAGGAGCCAAAAACATTCAGTACTTC

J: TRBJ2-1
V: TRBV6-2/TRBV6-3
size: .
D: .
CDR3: CASSRRDQYNEQFF
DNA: TGTGCCAGCAGTCGCCGGGACCAATACAATGAGCAGTTCTTC

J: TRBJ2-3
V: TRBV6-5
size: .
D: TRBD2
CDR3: CASSYSGGSDTQYF
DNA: TGTGCCAGCAGTTATAGCGGGGGCTCAGATACGCAGTATTTT

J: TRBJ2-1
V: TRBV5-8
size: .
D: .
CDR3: CASSLAEGAPYNEQFF
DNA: TGTGCCAGCAGCTTGGCGGAGGGGGCTCCCTACAATGAGCAGTTCTTC

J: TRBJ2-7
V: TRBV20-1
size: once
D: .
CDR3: CSASRPDLYEQYF
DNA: TGCAGTGCTAGTCGGCCAGACCTCTACGAGCAGTACTTC

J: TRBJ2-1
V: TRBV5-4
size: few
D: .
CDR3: CASSRTGGGLIGEQFF
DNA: TGTGCCAGCAGCCGCACAGGGGGGGGCTTGATCGGTGAGCAGTTCTTC

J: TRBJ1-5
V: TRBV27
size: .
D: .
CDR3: CASSFTAVQPQHF
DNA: TGTGCCAGCAGTTTCACAGCCGTCCAGCCCCAGCATTTT

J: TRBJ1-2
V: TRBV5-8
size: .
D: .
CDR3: CASSSEHPLGGYTF
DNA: TGTGCCAGCAGCTCAGAACATCCCCTCGGGGGCTACACCTTC

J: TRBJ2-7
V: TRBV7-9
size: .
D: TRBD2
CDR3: CASSSMSGGILTYEQYF
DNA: TGTGCCAGCAGCTCAATGTCCGGGGGGATTCTTACTTACGAGCAGTACTTC

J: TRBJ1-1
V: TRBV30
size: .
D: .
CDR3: CAWTKGTEAFF
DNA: TGTGCCTGGACGAAGGGGACTGAAGCTTTCTTT

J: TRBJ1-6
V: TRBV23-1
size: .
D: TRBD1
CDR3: CASSQVVRTGVNNSPLHF
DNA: TGCGCCAGCAGTCAAGTTGTAAGAACAGGGGTGAATAATTCACCCCTCCACTTT

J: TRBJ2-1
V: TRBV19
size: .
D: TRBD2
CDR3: CASSPRTSGGAYNEQFF
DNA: TGTGCCAGTAGTCCCCGCACTAGCGGGGGGGCCTACAATGAGCAGTTCTTC

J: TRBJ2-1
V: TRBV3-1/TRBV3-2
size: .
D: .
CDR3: CASSQEGARANEQFF
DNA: TGTGCCAGCAGCCAAGAGGGGGCGCGGGCCAATGAGCAGTTCTTC

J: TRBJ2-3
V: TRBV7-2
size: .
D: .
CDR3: CASSLAIPQTTQYF
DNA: TGTGCCAGCAGCTTAGCGATCCCACAGACTACGCAGTATTTT

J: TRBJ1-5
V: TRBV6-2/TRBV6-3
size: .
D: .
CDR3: CASSRRQYNQPQHF
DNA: TGTGCCAGCAGCCGACGACAGTACAATCAGCCCCAGCATTTT

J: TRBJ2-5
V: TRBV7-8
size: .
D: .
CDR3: CASSLVRTAETQYF
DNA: TGTGCCAGCAGTTTAGTTAGGACTGCAGAGACCCAGTACTTC

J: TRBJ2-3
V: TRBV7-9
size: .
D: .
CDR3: CASSPSAGLNTDTQYF
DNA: TGTGCCAGCAGCCCGAGCGCGGGGCTCAACACAGATACGCAGTATTTT

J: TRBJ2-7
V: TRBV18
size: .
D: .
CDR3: CASSPGPGLGAYEQYF
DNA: TGTGCCAGCTCCCCAGGGCCGGGCCTCGGCGCCTACGAGCAGTACTTC

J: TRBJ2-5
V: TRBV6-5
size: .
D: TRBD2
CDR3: CASSKLAGQETQYF
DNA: TGTGCCAGCAGCAAACTAGCGGGTCAAGAGACCCAGTACTTC

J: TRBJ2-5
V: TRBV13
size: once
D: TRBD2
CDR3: CASSLGAGGTETQYF
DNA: TGTGCCAGCAGCTTAGGGGCGGGGGGGACTGAGACCCAGTACTTC

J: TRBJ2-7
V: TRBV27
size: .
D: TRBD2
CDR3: CASSFGGGGPAYEQYF
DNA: TGTGCCAGCAGTTTTGGGGGCGGGGGGCCTGCCTACGAGCAGTACTTC

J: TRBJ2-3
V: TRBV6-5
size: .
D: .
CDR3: CASGGGRSTDTQYF
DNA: TGTGCCAGCGGGGGTGGCCGAAGCACAGATACGCAGTATTTT

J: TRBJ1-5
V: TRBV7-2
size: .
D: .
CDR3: CASSTGQPGGNQPQHF
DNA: TGTGCCAGCAGCACCGGACAGCCGGGAGGCAATCAGCCCCAGCATTTT

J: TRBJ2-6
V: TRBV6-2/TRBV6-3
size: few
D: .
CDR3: CASSPLIHRTSGANVLTF
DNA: TGTGCCAGCAGTCCCCTCATTCACAGAACCTCTGGGGCCAACGTCCTGACTTTC